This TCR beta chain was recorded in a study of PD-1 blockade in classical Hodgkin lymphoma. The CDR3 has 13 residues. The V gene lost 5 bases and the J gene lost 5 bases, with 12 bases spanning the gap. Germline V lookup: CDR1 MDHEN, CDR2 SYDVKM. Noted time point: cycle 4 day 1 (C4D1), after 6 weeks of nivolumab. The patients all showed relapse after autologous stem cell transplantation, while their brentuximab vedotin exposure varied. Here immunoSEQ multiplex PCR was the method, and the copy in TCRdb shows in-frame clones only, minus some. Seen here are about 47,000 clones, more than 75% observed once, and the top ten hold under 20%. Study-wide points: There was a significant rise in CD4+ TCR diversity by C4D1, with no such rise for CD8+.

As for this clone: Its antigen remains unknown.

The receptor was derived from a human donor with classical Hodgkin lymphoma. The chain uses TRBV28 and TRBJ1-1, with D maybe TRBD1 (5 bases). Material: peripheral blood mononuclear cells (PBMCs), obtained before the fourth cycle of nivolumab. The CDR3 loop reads CASSGGRGTEAFF. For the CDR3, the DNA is TGTGCCAGCAGTGGGGGGAGGGGTACTGAAGCTTTCTTT.